Presented here are 26 T cell receptor beta chains from one specimen sequenced in a study of T-cell reconstitution after alpha-beta-depleted transplantation in children. Unique molecular identifiers tagged the TCRbeta library. TCRdb reprocessed the PCR reads with MiXCR, giving one entry per CDR3 protein. The sample includes over 85,000 distinct CDR3 sequences, 10% of them seen just once. Sequenced here: PBMCs from the stem cell graft donor, sampled from the stem cell graft. The receptors stem from a human donor who donated a stem cell graft to a child with acute lymphoblastic leukemia.

The sample holds many counts of this clonotype. The V call is TRBV6-5, the J call TRBJ1-2, with D possibly TRBD1 on 6 matching bases. Germline lookup yields CDR1 MNHEY and CDR2 SVGAGI. The germline V and J ends were trimmed by 2 bases and 6 bases, with 19 bases remaining between them. The CDR3 sequence is 16 residues long. The CDR3, as DNA: TGTGCCAGCAGTTACCGCAGGGGTATGGCTGGAGATGGCTACACCTTC. It is translated as CASSYRRGMAGDGYTF.

This clonotype was seen at least ten times. This chain connects TRBV4-1 to TRBJ1-5; possibly TRBD1 for D (5 bases). The CDR3 length is 15 residues. CDR1 and CDR2 (germline): MGHRA, YSYEKL. V was trimmed by 3 bases and J by 2 bases, leaving 11 bases between them. The CDR3 sequence: CASSQGRVGNQPQHF. The DNA of the CDR3 is TGCGCCAGCAGCCAGGGACGGGTCGGCAATCAGCCCCAGCATTTT.

In its sample, this clonotype was seen many times. This rearrangement joins TRBV18 to TRBJ2-6, with TRBD1 matching over 7 bases. The CDR3 is 17 residues long. Trimming removed 3 bases from V and 0 bases from J; junction bases left unmatched: 5. Germline-derived CDR1 and CDR2 are KGHSH and LQKENI. Here the CDR3 reads CASSPWTGRSGANVLTF. CDR3 nucleotides: TGTGCCAGCTCACCTTGGACAGGACGCTCTGGGGCCAACGTCCTGACTTTC.

In its sample, this clonotype was seen many times. The CDR3 here is CATQGAQTQYF. For the CDR3, the DNA is TGTGCCACCCAGGGGGCGCAGACCCAGTACTTC. The chain couples TRBV10-3 to TRBJ2-5; 8 bases are shared with TRBD1. V gave up 10 bases and J gave up 6 bases; unmatched junction bases: 4. The germline V gene encodes CDR1 ENHRY and CDR2 SYGVKD. This CDR3 region has 11 residues.

This clonotype was observed many times. The genes are TRBV20-1 and TRBJ2-1; TRBD2 aligns across 10 bases. The J segment lost 2 bases and the V segment lost 6 bases, leaving 13 bases of the junction unmatched. This CDR3 region has 17 residues. Looked up from germline, CDR1 is DFQATT and CDR2 is SNEGSKA (reference sequence). The DNA for the CDR3 is TGCAGTGCCGTGGACCGGAAGCGGGAGGGCCCCTACAATGAGCAGTTCTTC. Translating gives CSAVDRKREGPYNEQFF.

This clonotype was detected ten times or more. V and J are TRBV29-1 and TRBJ2-1; D possibly matches TRBD1 or TRBD2 (5 bases each). CDR3 length equals 15 residues. Germline V CDR1 and CDR2: SQVTM, ANQGSEA. Trimming took off 4 bases at V and 3 bases at J, with 16 bases between the two ends. CDR3 sequence reads: CSVVGDVRGYNEQFF. The CDR3 nucleotides read TGCAGCGTTGTTGGGGACGTAAGGGGCTACAATGAGCAGTTCTTC.

In this sample, this clonotype turned up many times. J is TRBJ2-5 and V is TRBV20-1; tentatively, D is TRBD2 (6 bases). The CDR3 is made up of 15 amino acids. Germline V gene lookup returns CDR1 DFQATT and CDR2 SNEGSKA (reference sequence). Trimming stripped 0 bases from V and 5 bases from J, with 16 bases between. CDR3 sequence (DNA): TGCAGTGCTAGAGATGGGGGGTCGGGAAGGGAGACCCAGTACTTC. This sequence encodes CSARDGGSGRETQYF.

This clonotype was seen repeatedly, ten times or more. This sequence joins TRBV29-1 and TRBJ1-3; unclear D gene. Per the germline V gene, CDR1 is SQVTM and CDR2 is ANQGSEA. Trimming shortened V by 1 base and J by 3 bases, and 10 bases separated the two germline ends. The length of the CDR3 is 14 residues. The CDR3 DNA is TGCAGCGTTGAAGCGGCGGGGAGTGGAAACACCATATATTTT. Protein sequence: CSVEAAGSGNTIYF.

This clonotype has ten or more counts. This sequence joins TRBV12-3 or TRBV12-4 and TRBJ1-1; D is uncertain. Trimming left V 6 bases short and J 5 bases short, with 10 bases between. CDR3 length equals 12 residues. CDR3 region: CASSLGRTEAFF. CDR3 bases: TGTGCCAGCAGCCTCGGCCGGACTGAAGCTTTCTTT.

The table lists this clonotype with many counts. V is TRBV12-3 or TRBV12-4 and J is TRBJ1-6; a weak D match, TRBD1 (5 bases). The CDR3 length is 13 residues. V lost 5 bases and J lost 12, with 14 bases in between. The DNA of the CDR3 is TGTGCCAGCAGTCCAGACCGGGACCGACCCCTCCACTTT. Its protein product is CASSPDRDRPLHF.

This clonotype was picked up a small number of times. The chain employs TRBV18 and TRBJ2-7, with TRBD2 matching 8 bases. Germline trimming cut 2 bases from V and 5 bases from J; bases unmatched to any gene: 5. Germline V gives CDR1 KGHSH, CDR2 LQKENI. The CDR3 is 14 residues long. Here the CDR3 DNA reads TGTGCCAGCTCACCATACGGGAGGGTCCACGAGCAGTACTTC. Translating gives CASSPYGRVHEQYF.

In this sample, this clonotype turned up many times. The chain recombines TRBV20-1 with TRBJ2-1; the D gene is possibly TRBD2 (6 bases). Germline CDR1 DFQATT, CDR2 SNEGSKA (reference sequence). The CDR3 contains 14 residues. V shed 3 bases and J shed 0 bases, with 9 bases lying between them. The CDR3 nucleotides read TGCAGTGCTAGTGCGGGGTCCTCCTACAATGAGCAGTTCTTC. This codes for CSASAGSSYNEQFF.

This clonotype was seen at least ten times. J is TRBJ2-7 and V is TRBV5-1; 7 bases are a match to TRBD2. Germline V gives CDR1 SGHRS, CDR2 YFSETQ. This CDR3 region has 16 residues. V gave up 2 bases and J gave up 2 bases; unmatched junction bases: 10. The CDR3 DNA follows: TGCGCCAGCAGCTTCTACGGCCTAGCGGAGCCCTACGAGCAGTACTTC. Encoded protein: CASSFYGLAEPYEQYF.

This chain links TRBV6-2 or TRBV6-3 with TRBJ2-5; a possible D gene is TRBD1 (6 bases). The germline V and J ends were trimmed by 0 bases and 6 bases, with 23 bases remaining between them. The CDR3 consists of 18 residues. Germline V CDR1 and CDR2: MNHEY, SVGEGT. CDR3 sequence reads: CASSYSSRPGHGRKTQYF. CDR3 bases: TGTGCCAGCAGTTACTCGAGTAGGCCGGGACACGGTAGGAAGACCCAGTACTTC.

The table lists this clonotype with many counts. The rearrangement links TRBV20-1 to TRBJ2-2; weak D call: TRBD1 (6 bases). Deletions cut 2 bases from V and 5 bases from J, with 9 bases between. The CDR3 consists of 13 residues. Looked up from germline, CDR1 is DFQATT and CDR2 is SNEGSKA (reference sequence). Here the CDR3 DNA reads TGCAGTGCTAGATACAGGGAAACCGGGGAGCTGTTTTTT. Translation gives CSARYRETGELFF.

This clonotype was detected ten times or more. V is TRBV12-3 or TRBV12-4 and J is TRBJ2-7; 9 nucleotides line up with TRBD1. After removal of 6 bases from V and 6 bases from J, the junction contained 9 bases not matched to a gene. The CDR3 consists of 14 residues. This chain's CDR3 is CASSRGTGKVEQYF. CDR3 bases: TGTGCCAGCAGCAGGGGGACAGGGAAAGTCGAGCAGTACTTC.

In its sample, this clonotype was seen a few times. The V call is TRBV7-9, the J call TRBJ1-2; D is uncertain. V gave up 5 bases and J gave up 3 bases, with 13 bases separating them. Germline V gene sequence: CDR1 SEHNR, CDR2 FQNEAQ (reference sequence). This CDR3 has 14 amino acids. The CDR3 spells CASSPSGSDYGYTF. The CDR3 DNA is TGTGCCAGCAGCCCGTCTGGATCCGACTATGGCTACACCTTC.

This clonotype was counted ten times or more. The V gene is TRBV20-1, the J gene TRBJ2-1, with D possibly TRBD2 on 6 matching bases. Germline CDR1 is DFQATT and CDR2 is SNEGSKA (reference sequence). This CDR3 comprises 12 residues. Trimming left V 7 bases short and J 4 bases short, with 11 bases between. CDR3 region: CSVVAEYNEQFF. In DNA, the CDR3 is TGCAGTGTAGTAGCGGAATACAATGAGCAGTTCTTC.

This clonotype showed up just a few times. J is TRBJ2-1 and V is TRBV7-6; D unresolved. The length of the CDR3 is 14 residues. Between the trimmed V and J ends, which lost 7 bases and 6 bases, there was a span of 16 bases. CDR1 SGHVS and CDR2 FNYEAQ come from the germline V gene. CDR3 coding DNA: TGTGCCAGCACCCAATCTGGTAGGGTCAATGAGCAGTTCTTC. This encodes CASTQSGRVNEQFF.

This clonotype was picked up many times. The chain carries TRBV11-2 and TRBJ2-7; 14 positions agree with TRBD2. V lost 5 bases, J lost 6 bases, and 6 bases stayed unmatched. Germline CDR1 and CDR2: SGHAT and FQNNGV. This CDR3 contains 15 residues. The CDR3 protein is CASSPGLAGASEQYF. The CDR3 DNA sequence: TGTGCCAGCAGCCCGGGACTAGCGGGAGCCAGCGAGCAGTACTTC.

This clonotype was picked up many times. The V gene is TRBV18, the J gene TRBJ1-2; D call uncertain. The ends were cut back, 3 bases at V and 4 bases at J, with 6 bases in the middle. Germline lookup yields CDR1 KGHSH and CDR2 LQKENI. This CDR3 contains 12 residues. This CDR3 is CASSPYTYGYTF. CDR3 DNA sequence: TGTGCCAGCTCACCCTACACCTATGGCTACACCTTC.

This clonotype came up many times. The chain uses TRBV19 and TRBJ2-1, with TRBD2 matching over 8 bases. Per germline, CDR1 LNHDA and CDR2 SQIVND (reference sequence). This CDR3 has 15 residues. J was trimmed by 4 bases and V by 5 bases; bases with no gene match: 7. The CDR3, as DNA: TGTGCCAGTAGTCCCCGGGGGGGGCCATACAATGAGCAGTTCTTC. It translates to CASSPRGGPYNEQFF. Looking up the rest from reference TRBV19 and TRBJ2-1 gives the full variable domain: DGGITQSPKYLFRKEGQNVTLSCEQNLNHDAMYWYRQDPGQGLRLIYYSQIVNDFQKGDIAEGYSVSREKKESFPLTVTSAQKNPTAFYLCASSPRGGPYNEQFFGPGTRLTVL.

CDR3 residues: CATCHADAGDQLTGANVLTF. CDR3 DNA: TGTGCCACCTGCCATGCAGATGCGGGGGACCAACTAACTGGGGCCAACGTCCTGACTTTC. The rearrangement uses TRBV3-1 and TRBJ2-6, with 7 bases lining up with TRBD2. CDR1 is LGHDT, CDR2 YNNKEL, per germline (reference sequence). The V gene end was trimmed by 10 bases and the J gene end by 2 bases; junction bases not matched to a gene: 23. This CDR3 has 20 residues.

This clonotype has a count of ten or more. The rearrangement joins TRBV12-3 or TRBV12-4 to TRBJ2-5; 9 bases fit TRBD2. The CDR3 totals 15 residues. The ends lost 2 bases at V and 3 bases at J; junction bases unmatched: 4. CDR3 sequence: CASSLRLAGKETQYF. The CDR3 coding sequence is TGTGCCAGCAGTTTACGGCTAGCGGGGAAAGAGACCCAGTACTTC.

At least ten counts were recorded for this clonotype. The V and J genes are TRBV6-1 and TRBJ2-7; 10 nucleotides agree with TRBD1. Germline V gene lookup returns CDR1 MNHNS and CDR2 SASEGT. After removal of 7 bases from V and 6 bases from J, the junction contained 6 bases not matched to a gene. The CDR3 consists of 13 residues. This CDR3 reads CASTRTGGAEQYF. The CDR3 DNA reads TGTGCCAGCACCAGGACAGGGGGAGCCGAGCAGTACTTC.

Many counts were recorded for this clonotype. This sequence joins TRBV6-2 or TRBV6-3 and TRBJ2-1, with D maybe TRBD1 (6 bases). Germline values: CDR1 MNHEY, CDR2 SVGEGT. V shed 6 bases and J shed 5 bases, with 14 bases lying between them. This CDR3 has 14 amino acids. CDR3 loop: CASSLDSQDNEQFF. DNA for the CDR3: TGTGCCAGCAGCCTGGACAGCCAGGACAATGAGCAGTTCTTC.